This T cell receptor beta chain was found in a study of response to subunit inactivated influenza vaccine. TCRdb reanalysed the RT-PCR reads using MiXCR and keeps one entry per CDR3 protein. Of more than 700,000 distinct CDR3 sequences in the sample, 21% are singletons; the top ten hold about 10%. This clonotype has a handful of counts. The V end was cut by 6 bases, the J end by 7 bases, with 13 bases between. This CDR3 has 12 amino acids. Germline assignment: CDR1 SGHTA and CDR2 FQGNSA. The TCR was taken from a man in his forties or fifties who received an inactivated influenza vaccine. The source was PBMCs from blood, collected 5 days after vaccination. The V and J genes are TRBV7-2 and TRBJ2-7; D is unclear. In nucleotides, the CDR3 is TGTGCCAGCAGTGGGCGGAAAGGGGAGCAGTACTTC. Translation gives CASSGRKGEQYF.